This T cell receptor beta chain comes out of a study of T cell responses to AZD1222 COVID-19 vaccine listed by TCRdb under 2021. With respect to the entire study: A total of 233 trial participants underwent TCR sequencing, of whom around 200 received two doses of AZD1222 and 26 received two doses of the MenACWY control vaccine. Trial participants were enrolled by age into 18-55, 56-69 and 70-plus year subgroups, with roughly 150, 30 and 60 TCR-sequenced participants respectively. Broad study findings and their caveats: A significant rise in spike-specific TCR breadth and depth was observed after two AZD1222 doses relative to day 0 and relative to MenACWY recipients. The 56-69-year group was small, and its depth increase did not reach significance, likely because of low power. Conclusions about previously exposed vaccinees were limited because only a handful of AZD1222 recipients were SARS-CoV-2 seropositive at baseline. Reportedly, almost half of the unique spike-specific TCRs recognized epitopes lying outside the regions that are mutated in the B.1.351 and B.1.1.7 variants. CD4 TCRs associated with the vaccine covered the entire spike protein, and the dominant responses were in regions 160-218 and 743-854. Participants were mostly white British, with more females than males. The authors suggested clonal diversity may have been underestimated. Because no day 14 peak-response samples were available, the repertoires could be characterized only after the peak T cell response.

The CDR3 regions of human TCRbeta chains were analyzed by immunosequencing. For the original study's pipeline: TCRs in the repertoires were matched against a reference library of SARS-CoV-2-specific TCRs that had been generated with the MIRA antigen-specificity platform. Breadth was defined as the fraction of unique TCRs that were SARS-CoV-2-associated, and depth was defined as the fraction of total T cells that were SARS-CoV-2-associated. Using the MIRA data, every spike-specific TCR was mapped to the spike region that the TCR reacted to and assigned to either a CD4 or a CD8 class. Log10-transformed breadth and depth values were compared by one-way ANOVA with Sidak's multiple comparisons tests. In its TCRdb copy, this immuneACCESS table keeps in-frame sequences only and misses some clones. Where compared with another copy, unresolved V genes explain less than half of these, and the others have no known cause. For V, J and clone size, that table is used; D and trimming come from the DNA. This sample is represented by approximately 190,000 clones; approximately 93% of them were singletons. More than 0.8% of the sample lies in the top ten.

About this clone itself: Its target antigen remains unknown. No much larger clonotype is one base removed from it; base qualities were not supplied.

Clipping removes 4 bases from V and 2 bases from J, with 3 as the unmatched junction base count. Taken from cysteine to phenylalanine, the CDR3 has 15 residues. This entry keeps only the CDR3 DNA: 45 bases, framed from base 1. Reading the germline V gene gives CDR1 SGHRS and CDR2 YFSETQ. The label giving this sample's time point can be read as: about 28 days (+/-7) after the second vaccine dose. AZD1222 recipients whose second dose came at about 4 weeks and those whose second dose came at about 12 weeks were combined into one group, since spike-specific TCR depth and breadth did not differ between the two schedules. Samples from vaccinated people were obtained from the UK trials COV001 and COV002, which included a single-blind randomized controlled phase 2/3 trial of AZD1222 (ChAdOx1 nCoV-19) in healthy adults. Trial participant PBMC samples were collected at day 0 and day 28 after the second dose for TCRbeta chain sequencing.

The chain couples TRBV5-1 to TRBJ1-6; a stretch of 7 junction bases matches TRBD1. The source of this sequence is an adult who received the AZD1222 COVID-19 vaccine. Sequencing used peripheral blood, obtained 28 days after the second AZD1222 dose. For the CDR3, the sequence is CASSAGTAYNSPLHF. The DNA sequence is TGCGCCAGCAGCGCGGGGACAGCCTATAATTCACCCCTCCACTTT.